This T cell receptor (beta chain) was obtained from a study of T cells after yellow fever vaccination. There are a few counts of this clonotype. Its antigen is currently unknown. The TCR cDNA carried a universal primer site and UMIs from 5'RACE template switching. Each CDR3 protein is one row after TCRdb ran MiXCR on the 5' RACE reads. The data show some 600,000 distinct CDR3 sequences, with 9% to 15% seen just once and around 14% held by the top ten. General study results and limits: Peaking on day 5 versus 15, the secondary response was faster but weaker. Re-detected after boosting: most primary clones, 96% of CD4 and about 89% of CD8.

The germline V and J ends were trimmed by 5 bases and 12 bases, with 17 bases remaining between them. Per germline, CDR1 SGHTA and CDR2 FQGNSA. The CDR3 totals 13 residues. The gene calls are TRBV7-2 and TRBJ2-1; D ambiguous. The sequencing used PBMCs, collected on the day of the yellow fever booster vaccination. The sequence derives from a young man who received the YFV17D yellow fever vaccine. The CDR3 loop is CASSNVSPGRQFF. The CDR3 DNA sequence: TGTGCCAGCAGCAACGTCAGTCCGGGTCGGCAGTTCTTC.